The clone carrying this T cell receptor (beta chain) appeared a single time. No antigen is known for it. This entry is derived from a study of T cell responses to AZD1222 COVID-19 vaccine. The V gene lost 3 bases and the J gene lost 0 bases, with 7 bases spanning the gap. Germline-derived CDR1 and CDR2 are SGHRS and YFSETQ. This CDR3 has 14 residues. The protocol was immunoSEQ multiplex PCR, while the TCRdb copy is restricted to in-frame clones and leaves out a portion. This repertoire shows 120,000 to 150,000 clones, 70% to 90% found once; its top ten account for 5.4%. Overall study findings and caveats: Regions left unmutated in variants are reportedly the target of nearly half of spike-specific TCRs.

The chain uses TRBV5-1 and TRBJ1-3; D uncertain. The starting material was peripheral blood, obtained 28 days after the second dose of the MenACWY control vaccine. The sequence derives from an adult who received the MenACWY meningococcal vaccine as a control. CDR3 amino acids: CASSSTASGNTIYF. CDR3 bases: TGCGCCAGCAGCTCGACGGCCTCTGGAAACACCATATATTTT.